The rows below give T cell receptor beta chains drawn from one sample of a study of OX40 agonist ivuxolimab in advanced cancers. This table comes from immunoSEQ multiplex PCR, and its TCRdb copy is limited to in-frame clones, with some not included. The sample holds tens of thousands of clones, around 89% seen once. This specimen was CD4+ or CD8+ T cells sorted from blood, taken in a trial of the OX40 agonist ivuxolimab. The receptors were gathered from an adult with an advanced solid tumor such as melanoma, head and neck, liver or kidney cancer. The CDR3 runs from the conserved cysteine through the conserved F or W. Fields, in order: J gene, clone size, V gene, D gene, CDR3 protein, CDR3 DNA. A D gene is named only where the DNA matches it firmly. Clone size is stated in some rows and not others, as once, few, many or a class when expanded.

j_gene: TRBJ1-1
abundance: NA
v_gene: TRBV5-5
d_gene: NA
CDR3aa: CASSLAGTKLAEAFF
CDR3nt: TGTGCCAGCAGCTTGGCAGGGACCAAATTGGCTGAAGCTTTCTTT

j_gene: TRBJ2-3
abundance: NA
v_gene: TRBV18
d_gene: NA
CDR3aa: CASSPGGSTDTQYF
CDR3nt: TGTGCCAGCTCACCAGGGGGGAGCACAGATACGCAGTATTTT

j_gene: TRBJ1-1
abundance: NA
v_gene: TRBV5-4
d_gene: NA
CDR3aa: CASSLFGRGNTEAFF
CDR3nt: TGTGCCAGCAGCTTGTTTGGCAGGGGTAACACTGAAGCTTTCTTT

j_gene: TRBJ1-1
abundance: NA
v_gene: TRBV5-1
d_gene: NA
CDR3aa: CASSLGVGRVGDGEAFF
CDR3nt: TGCGCCAGCAGCTTGGGTGTCGGCCGGGTGGGAGATGGTGAAGCTTTCTTT

j_gene: TRBJ2-1
abundance: NA
v_gene: TRBV5-8
d_gene: NA
CDR3aa: CASSLGYEQFF
CDR3nt: TGTGCCAGCAGCTTAGGTTATGAGCAGTTCTTC

j_gene: TRBJ1-3
abundance: NA
v_gene: TRBV11-1
d_gene: NA
CDR3aa: CASSPSSRYSGNTIYF
CDR3nt: TGTGCCAGCAGCCCCTCGTCGCGGTACTCTGGAAACACCATATATTTT

j_gene: TRBJ1-1
abundance: NA
v_gene: TRBV10-3
d_gene: NA
CDR3aa: CAISDKGGTEAFF
CDR3nt: TGTGCCATCAGTGATAAAGGGGGCACTGAAGCTTTCTTT

j_gene: TRBJ2-2
abundance: NA
v_gene: TRBV6-1
d_gene: NA
CDR3aa: CASSEVPVAGELFF
CDR3nt: TGTGCCAGCAGTGAAGTTCCGGTTGCAGGGGAGCTGTTTTTT

j_gene: TRBJ2-1
abundance: NA
v_gene: TRBV6-4
d_gene: TRBD1
CDR3aa: CASSDSQGNEQFF
CDR3nt: TGTGCCAGCAGTGATTCACAGGGGAATGAGCAGTTCTTC

j_gene: TRBJ1-1
abundance: NA
v_gene: TRBV6-6
d_gene: NA
CDR3aa: CASLPGGGLNTEAFF
CDR3nt: TGTGCCAGCCTCCCCGGGGGAGGGCTGAACACTGAAGCTTTCTTT

j_gene: TRBJ1-2
abundance: NA
v_gene: TRBV5-6
d_gene: TRBD1
CDR3aa: CASSLEQGDGYTF
CDR3nt: TGTGCCAGCAGCTTGGAACAGGGGGATGGCTACACCTTC

j_gene: TRBJ2-5
abundance: NA
v_gene: TRBV6-5
d_gene: TRBD1
CDR3aa: CASSTRGRETQYF
CDR3nt: TGTGCCAGCAGCACCAGGGGGCGGGAGACCCAGTACTTC

j_gene: TRBJ1-1
abundance: NA
v_gene: TRBV29-1
d_gene: TRBD1
CDR3aa: CSVRGTGGARGLTEAFF
CDR3nt: TGCAGCGTTCGGGGGACAGGGGGAGCCCGGGGCCTCACTGAAGCTTTCTTT

j_gene: TRBJ2-7
abundance: NA
v_gene: TRBV7-9
d_gene: NA
CDR3aa: CASSLAQVYEQYF
CDR3nt: TGTGCCAGCAGCTTAGCCCAGGTCTACGAGCAGTACTTC

j_gene: TRBJ1-2
abundance: NA
v_gene: TRBV7-2
d_gene: NA
CDR3aa: CASSLGGPEGYTF
CDR3nt: TGTGCCAGCAGCTTAGGAGGCCCTGAGGGCTACACCTTC

j_gene: TRBJ1-2
abundance: NA
v_gene: TRBV29-1
d_gene: NA
CDR3aa: CSVGGRLRTGYTF
CDR3nt: TGCAGCGTTGGAGGACGGCTCAGGACAGGCTACACCTTC

j_gene: TRBJ1-5
abundance: NA
v_gene: TRBV27
d_gene: NA
CDR3aa: CASSLSISQPQHF
CDR3nt: TGTGCCAGCAGTTTATCGATAAGCCAGCCCCAGCATTTT

j_gene: TRBJ2-1
abundance: NA
v_gene: TRBV6-5
d_gene: NA
CDR3aa: CASSYGDQQFF
CDR3nt: TGTGCCAGCAGTTACGGCGACCAGCAGTTCTTC

j_gene: TRBJ2-7
abundance: NA
v_gene: TRBV7-8
d_gene: NA
CDR3aa: CASSSPGSEQYF
CDR3nt: TGTGCCAGCAGCTCCCCTGGCAGCGAGCAGTACTTC

j_gene: TRBJ1-1
abundance: NA
v_gene: TRBV6-1
d_gene: NA
CDR3aa: CASRVRGADPEAFF
CDR3nt: TGTGCCAGCCGGGTTCGGGGGGCTGACCCTGAAGCTTTCTTT

j_gene: TRBJ1-2
abundance: NA
v_gene: TRBV27
d_gene: TRBD1
CDR3aa: CASSPRTGSHGNYGYTF
CDR3nt: TGTGCCAGCAGTCCCCGGACAGGGAGCCATGGGAACTATGGCTACACCTTC

j_gene: TRBJ1-1
abundance: NA
v_gene: TRBV9
d_gene: NA
CDR3aa: CASSVTQGSGEAFF
CDR3nt: TGTGCCAGCAGCGTAACGCAGGGTTCGGGGGAAGCTTTCTTT

j_gene: TRBJ1-2
abundance: NA
v_gene: TRBV2
d_gene: TRBD1
CDR3aa: CASTQGGDGYTF
CDR3nt: TGTGCCAGCACCCAAGGGGGCGATGGCTACACCTTC

j_gene: TRBJ2-3
abundance: few
v_gene: TRBV5-1
d_gene: NA
CDR3aa: CASSLEADTQYF
CDR3nt: TGCGCCAGCAGCTTAGAGGCGGATACGCAGTATTTT

j_gene: TRBJ2-3
abundance: NA
v_gene: TRBV19
d_gene: NA
CDR3aa: CASRGALSTDTQYF
CDR3nt: TGTGCCAGTAGGGGGGCTTTGAGCACAGATACGCAGTATTTT

j_gene: TRBJ1-3
abundance: NA
v_gene: TRBV13
d_gene: NA
CDR3aa: CASTLGDNTIYF
CDR3nt: TGTGCCAGCACCTTGGGAGATAACACCATATATTTT

j_gene: TRBJ2-1
abundance: NA
v_gene: TRBV7-9
d_gene: TRBD2
CDR3aa: CASSSLAGGADEQFF
CDR3nt: TGTGCCAGCAGCTCACTAGCGGGGGGCGCGGATGAGCAGTTCTTC

j_gene: TRBJ2-7
abundance: NA
v_gene: TRBV23-1
d_gene: NA
CDR3aa: CASYKGVRFYEQYF
CDR3nt: TGCGCCAGCTACAAAGGGGTACGTTTCTACGAGCAGTACTTC

j_gene: TRBJ1-5
abundance: NA
v_gene: TRBV19
d_gene: NA
CDR3aa: CASMGRDYQPQHF
CDR3nt: TGTGCCAGTATGGGCAGGGACTACCAGCCCCAGCATTTT

j_gene: TRBJ2-2
abundance: NA
v_gene: TRBV5-1
d_gene: TRBD1
CDR3aa: CASSDVRTGGTGELFF
CDR3nt: TGCGCCAGCAGCGACGTAAGGACAGGGGGCACCGGGGAGCTGTTTTTT

j_gene: TRBJ2-3
abundance: NA
v_gene: TRBV9
d_gene: NA
CDR3aa: CASSVGESTDTQYF
CDR3nt: TGTGCCAGCAGCGTAGGGGAGAGCACAGATACGCAGTATTTT

j_gene: TRBJ2-1
abundance: NA
v_gene: TRBV5-1
d_gene: NA
CDR3aa: CASSLAFATLYNEQFF
CDR3nt: TGCGCCAGCAGCTTGGCCTTTGCTACCCTATACAATGAGCAGTTCTTC

j_gene: TRBJ2-2
abundance: NA
v_gene: TRBV7-3
d_gene: NA
CDR3aa: CASSLTVRGGELFF
CDR3nt: TGTGCCAGCAGCTTAACTGTGCGTGGCGGGGAGCTGTTTTTT

j_gene: TRBJ2-7
abundance: once
v_gene: TRBV7-3
d_gene: NA
CDR3aa: CASSVIGAERDEQYF
CDR3nt: TGTGCCAGCAGCGTTATCGGGGCGGAACGGGACGAGCAGTACTTC

j_gene: TRBJ2-5
abundance: NA
v_gene: TRBV6-1
d_gene: TRBD2
CDR3aa: CASSGLAGVIQETQYF
CDR3nt: TGTGCCAGCAGTGGACTAGCGGGGGTTATCCAAGAGACCCAGTACTTC

j_gene: TRBJ1-3
abundance: NA
v_gene: TRBV4-2
d_gene: NA
CDR3aa: CASSPGGAGAAGNTIYF
CDR3nt: TGTGCCAGCAGCCCCGGGGGGGCGGGGGCGGCCGGAAACACCATATATTTT

j_gene: TRBJ2-1
abundance: once
v_gene: TRBV6-1
d_gene: NA
CDR3aa: CASSYGDQQFF
CDR3nt: TGTGCCAGCAGTTACGGCGACCAGCAGTTCTTC

j_gene: TRBJ2-2
abundance: NA
v_gene: TRBV5-1
d_gene: TRBD1
CDR3aa: CASRDRGRDTGELFF
CDR3nt: TGCGCCAGCAGGGACAGGGGAAGGGACACCGGGGAGCTGTTTTTT

j_gene: TRBJ2-1
abundance: once
v_gene: TRBV27
d_gene: NA
CDR3aa: CASSRLVGGLSSYNEQFF
CDR3nt: TGTGCCAGCAGCAGACTAGTGGGGGGCCTGAGCTCCTACAATGAGCAGTTCTTC

j_gene: TRBJ1-2
abundance: NA
v_gene: TRBV7-2
d_gene: TRBD1
CDR3aa: CASSRNMGQNYGYTF
CDR3nt: TGTGCCAGCAGCCGTAATATGGGACAGAACTATGGCTACACCTTC

j_gene: TRBJ2-7
abundance: NA
v_gene: TRBV6-4
d_gene: NA
CDR3aa: CASSDGAVQYF
CDR3nt: TGTGCCAGCAGTGACGGGGCAGTGCAGTACTTC

j_gene: TRBJ2-5
abundance: once
v_gene: TRBV19
d_gene: NA
CDR3aa: CASSDPVETQYF
CDR3nt: TGTGCCAGTAGCGACCCGGTCGAGACCCAGTACTTC

j_gene: TRBJ1-1
abundance: NA
v_gene: TRBV27
d_gene: NA
CDR3aa: CASSSGGAEDTEAFF
CDR3nt: TGTGCCAGCAGTTCTGGGGGCGCAGAGGACACTGAAGCTTTCTTT

j_gene: TRBJ1-2
abundance: NA
v_gene: TRBV6-1
d_gene: NA
CDR3aa: CASSEYQAVSRGYTF
CDR3nt: TGTGCCAGCAGTGAATATCAGGCCGTGAGTCGTGGCTACACCTTC

j_gene: TRBJ1-2
abundance: few
v_gene: TRBV5-6
d_gene: NA
CDR3aa: CASQTGPEGYTF
CDR3nt: TGTGCCTCCCAAACGGGACCGGAGGGCTACACCTTC